The TCR beta chain under discussion was sequenced for a study of vaccination effects on CD4 cells after COVID-19. Overall study results and limits: Common cold coronavirus cross-reactivity was shown by only 1 of 255 vaccine-induced clones in healthy vaccinees.

With respect to this clone: What it binds is unknown.

In the ViraFEST assay, antigen-specific CD4+ clonotypes were identified by expansion after peptide-pool stimulation. Upon completion of roughly ten days in culture, CD4+ T cells were isolated. People in the vaccine group had not been infected with SARS-CoV-2 before, and their nucleocapsid antibodies were negative. Cultures had half their medium replaced with IL-2 medium on days 3 and 7. Some clones are missing from TCRdb's copy, which holds only in-frame ones; the method was immunoSEQ multiplex PCR. The data contain about 61,000 clones, more than 80% of them singletons. The specimen was CD4+ T cells from PBMCs cultured with HCoV-229E spike peptides, collected before COVID-19 vaccination. The TCR was taken from a human donor who received a COVID-19 vaccine.

The CDR3 DNA reads TGTGCCAGCAGCTTAGACAGGAACACCGGGGAGCTGTTTTTT. It specifies CASSLDRNTGELFF. The chain employs TRBV7-8 and TRBJ2-2; unclear D gene. V was pared by 1 base and J by 1 base, with 4 bases between. Per germline, CDR1 SGHVS and CDR2 FQNEAQ. The CDR3 totals 14 residues.